The T cell receptor beta chain described here comes from a study of T cells in Graves' hyperthyroidism and ophthalmopathy. RNA transcripts served as the template for amplifying TCR beta CDR3 regions. The study used the HTBI primer set for a first-round RT-PCR of the TCR CDR3. TCRdb processed the multiplex PCR reads anew with MiXCR; each CDR3 protein has one entry. The sample records 380,000 or so distinct CDR3 sequences, about 13% being singletons. Lactation, pregnancy, other autoimmune disease or uncontrolled infection excluded patients. Clinical symptoms, serum thyroxine and TRAb, thyroid ultrasound and orbital computed tomography were used for the diagnoses. Progressors' blood was drawn at hyperthyroidism diagnosis, before ophthalmopathy symptoms. Whole-study findings and limits: Blood samples included most of the expanded thyroid clonotypes exceeding 0.001.

Germline V gives CDR1 MNHNS, CDR2 SASEGT. The V end was cut by 6 bases, the J end by 5 bases, with 22 bases between. The CDR3 totals 17 residues. In its sample, this clonotype was seen many times. Its specificity is not known. The gene calls are TRBV6-1 and TRBJ2-2; TRBD2 might be the D (7 bases). This sequence was found in a man under 40 with Graves' hyperthyroidism that later progressed to Graves' ophthalmopathy. The sequenced sample was blood. The CDR3 nucleotides are TGTGCCAGCAGGCTCCGGGCGGGGGCCGCGAGGACCGGGGAGCTGTTTTTT. As protein: CASRLRAGAARTGELFF.